This TCR beta chain was identified in a study of T cell repertoires in aging, cancer and after chemotherapy. Study observations and caveats: In each cancer cohort, median generation probability increased across chemotherapy, suggesting thymic output rebounded. Untreated cancer patients had significantly lower blood TCR diversity than age-matched healthy donors.

The CDR3 is made up of 15 amino acids. Looked up from germline, CDR1 is LGHNA and CDR2 is YNFKEQ. V lost 0 bases and J lost 4, with 11 bases in between. Turning to this clonotype: The antigen remains undetermined.

The template was genomic DNA from peripheral blood, not RNA. Rearranged V-D-J TRB sequences were amplified with a mixed TRB-A/B primer pool. Each CDR3 protein gets one entry after TCRdb re-called the multiplex PCR reads with MiXCR. The table lists approximately 2,000 distinct CDR3 sequences, roughly 27% of them singletons. The sequence was obtained from a human donor with a solid tumor. This sequence joins TRBV4-2 and TRBJ2-3; perhaps TRBD2 as D (6 bases). Sequenced material: blood. The CDR3 sequence is CASSQDPGSADTQYF. The CDR3 DNA reads as TGTGCCAGCAGCCAAGACCCCGGGAGCGCAGATACGCAGTATTTT.